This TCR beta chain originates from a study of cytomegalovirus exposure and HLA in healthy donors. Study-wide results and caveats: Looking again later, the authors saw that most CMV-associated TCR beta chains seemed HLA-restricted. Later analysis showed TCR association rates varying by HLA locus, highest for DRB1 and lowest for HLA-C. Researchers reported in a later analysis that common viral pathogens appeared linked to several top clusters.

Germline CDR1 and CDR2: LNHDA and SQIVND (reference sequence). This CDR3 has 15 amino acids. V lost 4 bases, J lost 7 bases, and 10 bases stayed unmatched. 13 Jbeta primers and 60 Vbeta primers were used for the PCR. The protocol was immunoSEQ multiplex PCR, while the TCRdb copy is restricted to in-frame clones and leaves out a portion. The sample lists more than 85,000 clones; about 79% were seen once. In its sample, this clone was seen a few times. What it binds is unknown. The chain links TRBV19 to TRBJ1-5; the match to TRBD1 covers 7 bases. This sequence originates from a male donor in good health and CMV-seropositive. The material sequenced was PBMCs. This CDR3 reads CASSTDRERGQPQHF. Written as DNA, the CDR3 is TGTGCCAGTAGTACCGACAGGGAGCGGGGGCAGCCCCAGCATTTT.